The 16 T cell receptor beta chains listed next were all sequenced from one sample in a study of blood T cell repertoires in COVID-19. Produced via immunoSEQ multiplex PCR; TCRdb's table is partial and in-frame only. The sample includes approximately 150,000 clones, 80% to 85% of them seen just once. Material: peripheral blood. Receptors were obtained from a man between 65 and 85 years old with active or convalescent COVID-19.

The V gene is TRBV3-1 (or the pseudogene TRBV3-2), the J gene TRBJ2-7; the match to TRBD1 covers 9 bases. Germline V CDR1 and CDR2: LGHDT, YNNKEL (reference sequence). Losses at the gene ends were 4 bases for V and 0 bases for J; bases not matched to a gene: 7. The CDR3 is made up of 16 amino acids. CDR3 loop: CASSPRDRANSYEQYF. For the CDR3, the DNA is TGTGCCAGCAGCCCCCGGGACAGGGCGAACTCCTACGAGCAGTACTTC.

This clone appeared a few times. This rearrangement joins TRBV20-1 to TRBJ2-7, with 7 bases lining up with TRBD2. The CDR3 sequence is 13 residues long. V was pared by 3 bases and J by 4 bases, with 6 bases of the junction left unmatched. Per the germline V gene, CDR1 is DFQATT and CDR2 is SNEGSKA (reference sequence). This CDR3 reads CSASRQGLYEQYF. The CDR3 nucleotides read TGCAGTGCTAGTCGGCAGGGACTATACGAGCAGTACTTC.

The chain combines TRBV10-2 with TRBJ1-5, with 9 bases aligning to TRBD1. The CDR3 consists of 18 residues. Germline V CDR1 and CDR2: WSHSY, SAAADI. With V trimmed by 1 base and J by 4 bases, 11 bases remained unmatched. CDR3 amino acids: CASSEFGTGGLRNQPQHF. CDR3 nucleotide sequence: TGCGCCAGCAGTGAGTTCGGAACAGGGGGCCTAAGGAATCAGCCCCAGCATTTT.

The rearrangement uses TRBV19 and TRBJ2-3, with TRBD2 matching 7 bases. The CDR3 extends over 13 amino acids. From germline, CDR1 is LNHDA and CDR2 SQIVND (reference sequence). V shed 4 bases, J shed 6 bases, and the junction held 4 bases outside the gene matches. In nucleotides, the CDR3 is TGTGCCAGTAGTACGGGGGAGGGGGATACGCAGTATTTT. Protein sequence: CASSTGEGDTQYF.

This chain uses TRBV5-1 with TRBJ1-3; 7 bases are a match to TRBD1. The CDR3 sequence is 14 residues long. Looked up from germline, CDR1 is SGHRS and CDR2 is YFSETQ. J was trimmed by 3 bases and V by 7 bases; bases with no gene match: 7. CDR3 sequence reads: CASQQTGSGNTIYF. CDR3 in DNA: TGCGCCAGCCAACAGACAGGGAGTGGAAACACCATATATTTT.

This clone was seen only a few times. The rearrangement uses TRBV6-5 and TRBJ2-1; TRBD1 matches at 9 bases. Germline assignment: CDR1 MNHEY and CDR2 SVGAGI. The V segment lost 6 bases and the J segment 7 bases; nucleotides outside the gene matches: 4. CDR3 size: 13 residues. The CDR3 region has the DNA TGTGCCAGCAGCTACAGGGGGCTGAATGAGCAGTTCTTC. Translated: CASSYRGLNEQFF.

V usage is TRBV19 and J usage is TRBJ1-2; 9 bases line up with TRBD1. Germline V lookup: CDR1 LNHDA, CDR2 SQIVND (reference sequence). The CDR3 spans 13 residues. Germline trimming cut 11 bases from V and 4 bases from J; bases unmatched to any gene: 8. CDR3 sequence reads: CAAGTGGAYGYTF. The CDR3 DNA is TGTGCCGCGGGAACAGGGGGCGCCTATGGCTACACCTTC. The full variable domain, completed using reference TRBV19 and TRBJ1-2, is DGGITQSPKYLFRKEGQNVTLSCEQNLNHDAMYWYRQDPGQGLRLIYYSQIVNDFQKGDIAEGYSVSREKKESFPLTVTSAQKNPTAFYLCAAGTGGAYGYTFGSGTRLTVV.

The V and J genes are TRBV6-5 and TRBJ1-2; weak D call: TRBD1 (5 bases). V was pared by 6 bases and J by 0 bases, with 8 bases between. Looked up from germline, CDR1 is MNHEY and CDR2 is SVGAGI. The CDR3 runs to 13 residues. This CDR3 is CASRTESNYGYTF. The CDR3 coding sequence is TGTGCCAGCAGGACAGAATCTAACTATGGCTACACCTTC.

To note about this clone: One end of the junction fails to match germline, which may point to a read error. V is TRBV7-2 and J is TRBJ2-7, with TRBD2 matching 7 bases. This CDR3 contains 15 residues. The germline V gene has CDR1 SGHTA and CDR2 FQGNSA. CDR3 sequence: CASNLQRDRKAEQYF. CDR3 nucleotides: TGTGCCAGCAACTTACAGCGGGATCGCAAGGCCGAGCAGTACTTC.

J is TRBJ2-1 and V is TRBV18; TRBD1 agrees at 10 bases. Losses at the gene ends were 5 bases for V and 4 bases for J; bases not matched to a gene: 8. This CDR3 is built from 16 residues. Germline values: CDR1 KGHSH, CDR2 LQKENI. CDR3 bases: TGTGCCAGCTCAACCAGGAGGACAGGGGGGTACAATGAGCAGTTCTTC. Its protein product is CASSTRRTGGYNEQFF.

The chain carries TRBV30 and TRBJ2-4, with D perhaps matching TRBD2 (5 bases). V was cut by 2 bases and J by 6 bases, with 11 bases left in between. Germline-derived CDR1 and CDR2 are GTSNPN and SVGIG (reference sequence). The CDR3 consists of 13 residues. Here the CDR3 reads CAWSLASGNIQYF. The CDR3 DNA reads as TGTGCCTGGAGTCTCGCGAGCGGAAACATTCAGTACTTC.

The V and J genes are TRBV12-3 or TRBV12-4 and TRBJ1-4; no clear D gene. This CDR3 is built from 12 residues. Trimming removed 8 bases from V and 10 bases from J, with 14 bases in between. The CDR3, as DNA: TGTGCCAGCGGTTCGGACTCGAGAAAACTGTTTTTT. Translated, it gives CASGSDSRKLFF.

The V call is TRBV9, the J call TRBJ2-1; D is unresolved. V lost 4 bases and J lost 0, with 8 bases in between. The CDR3 contains 14 residues. The germline CDR1 and CDR2 sequences are SGDLS and YYNGEE. DNA for the CDR3: TGTGCCAGCAGCCCCTCGGTCTCCTACAATGAGCAGTTCTTC. It specifies CASSPSVSYNEQFF. The full variable domain, in which reference TRBV9 and TRBJ2-1 provide the parts outside the CDR3, is DSGVTQTPKHLITATGQRVTLRCSPRSGDLSVYWYQQSLDQGLQFLIQYYNGEERAKGNILERFSAQQFPDLHSELNLSSLELGDSALYFCASSPSVSYNEQFFGPGTRLTVL.

V gene TRBV7-2 combines with J gene TRBJ1-3; 11 positions match TRBD1. Germline assignment: CDR1 SGHTA and CDR2 FQGNSA. The CDR3 length is 16 residues. Losses at the gene ends were 5 bases for V and 0 bases for J; bases not matched to a gene: 3. The CDR3 protein is CASSGQGALSGNTIYF. The CDR3 nucleotides read TGTGCCAGCAGCGGACAGGGGGCCCTCTCTGGAAACACCATATATTTT.

The chain uses TRBV5-6 and TRBJ1-2; D is ambiguous. The germline V gene has CDR1 SGHDT and CDR2 YYEEEE. V lost 0 bases and J lost 6, with 15 bases in between. The CDR3 runs to 15 residues. CDR3 coding DNA: TGTGCCAGCAGCTTGGACAGCTTCTTAACGGATGGCTACACCTTC. Translated: CASSLDSFLTDGYTF.

V gene TRBV5-4 combines with J gene TRBJ2-3, with TRBD2 as a possible D gene (6 bases). The CDR3 runs 16 residues. CDR1 and CDR2 from the germline V gene are SGHNT and YYREEE (reference sequence). V was clipped by 3 bases and J by 3 bases, with 17 bases between them. The chain's CDR3 is CASSWRRSGWTDTQYF. CDR3 in DNA: TGTGCCAGCAGCTGGCGTCGAAGCGGGTGGACAGATACGCAGTATTTT.